This TCR beta chain is from a study of human T cells and chemical hapten exposure. For the study at large: Minor volume differences among pooled libraries chiefly drove per-sample TCR yield variation. Findings and caveats of the study: TCRs exceeding a frequency of 1 in 1000 stayed unchanged under DPC sensitization.

As for time point: healthy volunteer bleed at 6 weeks. Blood, whole and unfractionated, served as the source for total RNA extraction. TCRdb processed the RACE reads anew with MiXCR; each CDR3 protein has one entry. The sample lists about 37,000 distinct CDR3 sequences; around 5.5% were seen once. In this sample, this clonotype turned up many times. Its antigen is as yet unknown. Trimming pared 6 bases from V and 6 bases from J, leaving 5 bases between. Germline values: CDR1 SNHLY, CDR2 FYNNEI. The CDR3 is 11 residues long. Sequenced: whole blood. The source is a human donor in good health. Some clones in this sample may be carry-over from other donors' samples. The chain couples TRBV2 to TRBJ2-2; D unresolved. Here the CDR3 reads CASRYSGELFF. The CDR3 region has the DNA TGTGCCAGCAGGTATTCCGGGGAGCTGTTTTTT.